Listed here is a single TCR beta chain. Its antigen is unidentified. The data stem from a study of CD8 T cells in ankylosing spondylitis. Study-level findings and limits: It appeared that ankylosing spondylitis blood was characterized by a TCR beta motif of several highly homologous variants.

Libraries for TCR beta were made by quantitative 5'-RACE with molecular barcodes. TCRdb independently ran MiXCR on the 5' RACE reads; one entry per CDR3 protein. The sample has about 800,000 distinct CDR3 sequences, about 10% seen once. Looked up from germline, CDR1 is MNHEY and CDR2 is SVGAGI. V lost 2 bases and J lost 7, with 11 bases in between. The CDR3 sequence is 13 residues long. The sample comprised blood, either unsorted or a sorted T cell fraction (not recorded which). This sequence was found in a male donor with ankylosing spondylitis. The chain joins TRBV6-5 to TRBJ1-2; D is possibly TRBD1 (5 bases). CDR3 DNA sequence: TGTGCCAGCAGTTACCGGACCGGGGGTGGCTACACCTTC. It specifies CASSYRTGGGYTF.